Below, 28 T cell receptor beta chains from the same sample are listed, as sequenced in a study of T cells in Graves' hyperthyroidism and ophthalmopathy. Researchers amplified the TCR beta CDR3 regions from RNA transcripts. The primer set for the first-round RT-PCR of the TCR CDR3 was HTBI. MiXCR, applied by TCRdb to the multiplex PCR reads, yields one record per CDR3 protein. The table has about 400,000 distinct CDR3 sequences, roughly 14% seen once. The sample was blood. Source of these receptors: a woman in her twenties or thirties with Graves' ophthalmopathy.

The sample holds many counts of this clonotype. The chain combines TRBV12-5 with TRBJ1-2; a possible D gene is TRBD1 (5 bases). The CDR3 has 13 residues. The germline V and J ends were trimmed by 2 bases and 5 bases, with 9 bases remaining between them. Per germline, CDR1 LGHNT and CDR2 FRNRAP. CDR3 protein: CASGLTTGYGYTF. The CDR3, as DNA: TGTGCTAGTGGTTTGACAACAGGATATGGCTACACCTTC.

The table lists this clonotype with many counts. The genes are TRBV7-2 and TRBJ2-1; tentatively, D is TRBD2 (7 bases). The V and J ends lost 5 bases and 9 bases respectively, with 14 bases between them. CDR1 and CDR2 (germline): SGHTA, FQGNSA. The CDR3 totals 13 residues. CDR3 amino acids: CASSRGAYGEQFF. DNA for the CDR3: TGTGCCAGCAGCCGGGGGGCCTACGGTGAGCAGTTCTTC.

This clonotype was picked up many times. The chain joins TRBV12-3 or TRBV12-4 to TRBJ2-5; weak D call: TRBD2 (5 bases). Trimming cost V 9 bases and J 5 bases, with 13 bases left between them. There are 12 residues in the CDR3. CDR3 in amino acids: CASAGNFETQYF. Written as DNA, the CDR3 is TGTGCCAGTGCCGGGAACTTTGAGACCCAGTACTTC.

The table lists this clonotype with many counts. This chain connects TRBV27 to TRBJ2-1; weak D call: TRBD2 (6 bases). Trimming shortened V by 2 bases and J by 2 bases, and 10 bases separated the two germline ends. The CDR3 totals 15 residues. The germline gives CDR1 MNHEY, CDR2 SMNVEV (reference sequence). The CDR3 DNA reads as TGTGCCAGCAGTTTAGAGCGGGTAGCCTACAATGAGCAGTTCTTC. Translation: CASSLERVAYNEQFF.

This clonotype was recorded at least ten times. The chain joins TRBV5-1 to TRBJ2-5; TRBD1 agrees at 8 bases. After removal of 4 bases from V and 4 bases from J, the junction contained 9 bases not matched to a gene. From germline, CDR1 is SGHRS and CDR2 YFSETQ. The CDR3 covers 15 residues. This chain's CDR3 is CASSPTGQGGETQYF. The CDR3 nucleotides read TGCGCCAGCAGCCCGACTGGACAGGGAGGAGAGACCCAGTACTTC.

This clonotype was detected ten times or more. The chain employs TRBV12-3 or TRBV12-4 and TRBJ2-1; 7 nucleotides align to TRBD1. J was trimmed by 5 bases and V by 6 bases; bases with no gene match: 4. This CDR3 contains 13 residues. Written as DNA, the CDR3 is TGTGCCAGCAGCAAGGGACAGAACAATGAGCAGTTCTTC. Translated, it gives CASSKGQNNEQFF.

Comments on this clonotype: This sequence may be a read error, since a much larger clone differs from it by one base. Here the CDR3 DNA reads TGTGCCAGCAGCCCAAGCCGTGGAAAACTGTTTTTT. Protein product: CASSPSRGKLFF. This sequence joins TRBV11-2 and TRBJ1-4; D not resolved. Germline CDR1 and CDR2: SGHAT and FQNNGV. V lost 5 bases to trimming and J lost 10 bases, with 11 bases between them. There are 12 residues in the CDR3.

There are many counts of this clonotype. The J gene is TRBJ1-1, the V gene TRBV30; D gene uncertain. Trimming took 1 base from V and 6 from J, leaving 12 bases between them. The CDR3 has 13 amino acids. Germline values: CDR1 GTSNPN, CDR2 SVGIG (reference sequence). The CDR3 loop reads CAWSGDFQAEAFF. Written as DNA, the CDR3 is TGTGCCTGGAGTGGTGACTTCCAGGCTGAAGCTTTCTTT.

This clonotype was picked up many times. V and J are TRBV11-3 and TRBJ2-5; weak D call: TRBD1 (5 bases). This CDR3 comprises 13 residues. Germline CDR1 and CDR2: SGHNT and YENEEA. The V end lost 5 bases, the J end lost 3 bases, and 10 bases lay between the germline ends. CDR3 DNA: TGTGCCAGCAGCCCAGGGCCAAAAGAGACCCAGTACTTC. Residues: CASSPGPKETQYF. The full variable domain, its missing parts supplied by reference TRBV11-3 and TRBJ2-5, is EAGVVQSPRYKIIEKKQPVAFWCNPISGHNTLYWYLQNLGQGPELLIRYENEEAVDDSQLPKDRFSAERLKGVDSTLKIQPAELGDSAVYLCASSPGPKETQYFGPGTRLLVL.

The chain has TRBV9 and TRBJ2-1; TRBD1 matches at 9 bases. CDR3 length: 16 residues. V was pared by 4 bases and J by 6 bases, with 11 bases of the junction left unmatched. Germline CDR1 reads SGDLS; CDR2 reads YYNGEE. The CDR3 loop reads CASSSGQGRFSNEQFF. CDR3 in DNA: TGTGCCAGCAGCAGTGGACAGGGGCGGTTCAGCAATGAGCAGTTCTTC.

This clonotype was seen ten or more times. The chain combines TRBV20-1 with TRBJ1-1; maybe TRBD1 (6 bases). V shed 3 bases and J shed 4 bases, with 27 bases lying between them. The length of the CDR3 is 18 residues. CDR1 and CDR2 from the germline V gene are DFQATT and SNEGSKA (reference sequence). CDR3 amino acids: CSARPLVGGAHRSTEAFF. DNA for the CDR3: TGCAGTGCTAGGCCGCTGGTGGGGGGGGCCCACCGGTCCACTGAAGCTTTCTTT.

This clonotype has a handful of counts. The chain carries TRBV20-1 and TRBJ1-1; D might be TRBD1 (5 bases). Trimming took off 3 bases at V and 2 bases at J, with 10 bases between the two ends. Germline V CDR1 and CDR2: DFQATT, SNEGSKA (reference sequence). This CDR3 has 13 amino acids. CDR3 coding DNA: TGCAGTGCTAGGGGGGGGGTAAACACTGAAGCTTTCTTT. It is translated as CSARGGVNTEAFF.

This clonotype occurred many times. The rearrangement links TRBV12-3 or TRBV12-4 to TRBJ2-5; 9 bases align to TRBD1. The CDR3 sequence is 15 residues long. The V gene end was trimmed by 6 bases and the J gene end by 1 base; junction bases not matched to a gene: 6. The CDR3 region has the DNA TGTGCCAGCAGAAAAACACAGGGGGCCCAAGAGACCCAGTACTTC. This sequence encodes CASRKTQGAQETQYF.

This clonotype came up many times. The chain links TRBV5-6 to TRBJ2-1, with D possibly matching TRBD2 (5 bases). The CDR3 is 15 residues long. Germline V lookup: CDR1 SGHDT, CDR2 YYEEEE. Trimming cost V 2 bases and J 6 bases, with 15 bases left between them. Here the CDR3 reads CASSLGGMSGNEQFF. CDR3 coding DNA: TGTGCCAGCAGCTTAGGAGGTATGTCGGGCAATGAGCAGTTCTTC. Full variable domain (rest looked up from reference TRBV5-6 and TRBJ2-1): DAGVTQSPTHLIKTRGQQVTLRCSPKSGHDTVSWYQQALGQGPQFIFQYYEEEERQRGNFPDRFSGHQFPNYSSELNVNALLLGDSALYLCASSLGGMSGNEQFFGPGTRLTVL.

The J gene is TRBJ1-6, the V gene TRBV27; the match to TRBD1 covers 9 bases. The trim removed 5 bases at V and 0 bases at J, leaving 5 bases unmatched. The CDR3 is 17 residues long. The V gene's germline CDR1 is MNHEY and CDR2 SMNVEV (reference sequence). The CDR3 loop reads CASSDGQGSSYNSPLHF. In DNA, the CDR3 is TGTGCCAGCAGTGACGGACAGGGGAGCTCCTATAATTCACCCCTCCACTTT.

This clonotype showed up many times. The gene calls are TRBV20-1 and TRBJ2-7; 8 nucleotides line up with TRBD1. The junction had 12 bases not matched to a gene; V was cut back by 6 bases and J by 2 bases. Germline V gene sequence: CDR1 DFQATT, CDR2 SNEGSKA (reference sequence). This CDR3 is built from 15 residues. CDR3 in amino acids: CSANPGTGATYEQYF. The CDR3 DNA sequence: TGCAGTGCGAACCCCGGGACAGGCGCTACCTACGAGCAGTACTTC.

This clonotype has ten or more counts. This chain links TRBV6-1 with TRBJ2-7; a possible D gene is TRBD1 (5 bases). Trimming removed 6 bases from V and 0 bases from J, with 9 bases in between. The CDR3 is made up of 13 amino acids. Per germline, CDR1 MNHNS and CDR2 SASEGT. In DNA form, the CDR3 reads TGTGCCAGCAGGGTACAGGACTCCTACGAGCAGTACTTC. Protein: CASRVQDSYEQYF.

Many counts were recorded for this clonotype. The rearrangement joins TRBV11-2 to TRBJ2-7; no reliable D call. The germline V gene has CDR1 SGHAT and CDR2 FQNNGV. This CDR3 region has 14 residues. V lost 4 bases and J 2 bases, leaving 12 bases between the germline ends. As DNA, the CDR3 is TGTGCCAGCAGCTCATCACTTCCACCCTACGAGCAGTACTTC. The encoded protein is CASSSSLPPYEQYF.

The table lists this clonotype with a few counts. It is likely a read error, because the conserved phenylalanine at the end of the CDR3 is missing. The V call is TRBV3-1, the J call TRBJ2-2; 7 bases match TRBD1. This CDR3 contains 19 residues. Germline V lookup: CDR1 LGHDT, CDR2 YNNKEL (reference sequence). V lost 1 base, J lost 3 bases, and 14 bases stayed unmatched. The CDR3, as DNA: TGTGCCAGCAGCCAAGCTTACCACGCGCGGACAGGCGACACCGGGGAGCTGTTTTCT. Amino acids: CASSQAYHARTGDTGELFS.

This clonotype was detected many times. The rearrangement links TRBV2 to TRBJ2-2; D uncertain. V shed 1 base and J shed 6 bases, with 6 bases lying between them. Germline CDR1 and CDR2: SNHLY and FYNNEI. The CDR3 has 13 residues. CDR3 loop: CASSEGDPGELFF. CDR3 coding DNA: TGTGCCAGCAGTGAAGGGGATCCCGGGGAGCTGTTTTTT.

This clonotype was counted only a few times. Being one base from a much bigger clone, this may be a read error. The V and J genes are TRBV28 and TRBJ2-7; 12 bases map to TRBD2. The CDR3 length is 16 residues. Germline CDR1 is MDHEN and CDR2 is SYDVKM. V trimming: 7 bases; J trimming: 2 bases; junction bases outside the gene matches: 9. The CDR3, as DNA: TGTGCCAGCATAGGACTAGCGGGGTTAGCCACCTACGAGCAGTACTTC. Translated: CASIGLAGLATYEQYF.

This clonotype was recorded at least ten times. The chain carries TRBV11-2 and TRBJ2-7, with a possible D match to TRBD1 (5 bases). CDR3 length: 11 amino acids. In germline, CDR1 is SGHAT, CDR2 FQNNGV. The V gene lost 6 bases and the J gene lost 7 bases, with 10 bases spanning the gap. The CDR3 region is CASRSGWEQYF. In DNA form, the CDR3 reads TGTGCCAGCAGATCAGGGTGGGAGCAGTACTTC.

This clonotype was picked up many times. The gene calls are TRBV7-9 and TRBJ1-2; 7 bases fit TRBD1. CDR1 and CDR2 from the germline V gene are SEHNR and FQNEAQ (reference sequence). The CDR3 length is 14 residues. Losses at the gene ends were 4 bases for V and 5 bases for J; bases not matched to a gene: 7. The CDR3: CASSSSGTVYGYTF. CDR3 DNA: TGTGCCAGCAGCTCATCCGGGACAGTTTATGGCTACACCTTC. Full variable domain (missing parts from reference TRBV7-9 and TRBJ1-2): DTGVSQNPRHKITKRGQNVTFRCDPISEHNRLYWYRQTLGQGPEFLTYFQNEAQLEKSRLLSDRFSAERPKGSFSTLEIQRTEQGDSAMYLCASSSSGTVYGYTFGSGTRLTVV.

This clonotype came up many times. V gene TRBV12-3 or TRBV12-4 combines with J gene TRBJ2-1, with a weak D call TRBD2 (6 bases). V was pared by 0 bases and J by 6 bases, with 18 bases between. The CDR3 spans 17 residues. The CDR3 protein is CASSLAPLWRGGNEQFF. The CDR3 coding sequence is TGTGCCAGCAGTTTAGCCCCTCTTTGGAGGGGTGGCAATGAGCAGTTCTTC.

The chain recombines TRBV5-1 with TRBJ1-1; a possible D gene is TRBD1 (6 bases). CDR1 and CDR2 from the germline V gene are SGHRS and YFSETQ. V lost 0 bases and J lost 3, with 9 bases in between. The CDR3 has 14 amino acids. The CDR3 region has the DNA TGCGCCAGCAGCTTGGCAGGGGAGTACACTGAAGCTTTCTTT. Its protein is CASSLAGEYTEAFF.

This chain connects TRBV11-2 to TRBJ1-2, with 12 bases that match TRBD1. V trimming: 6 bases; J trimming: 4 bases; junction bases outside the gene matches: 12. The germline V gene has CDR1 SGHAT and CDR2 FQNNGV. The CDR3 consists of 17 residues. The CDR3 loop reads CASRIPGQGALSYGYTF. The DNA of the CDR3 is TGTGCCAGCAGGATCCCGGGACAGGGGGCCCTCTCCTATGGCTACACCTTC. Complete variable domain (other parts from reference TRBV11-2 and TRBJ1-2): EAGVAQSPRYKIIEKRQSVAFWCNPISGHATLYWYQQILGQGPKLLIQFQNNGVVDDSQLPKDRFSAERLKGVDSTLKIQPAKLEDSAVYLCASRIPGQGALSYGYTFGSGTRLTVV.

The chain has TRBV12-3 or TRBV12-4 and TRBJ1-1; possibly TRBD1 for D (6 bases). The V end was cut by 5 bases, the J end by 4 bases, with 17 bases between. This CDR3 region has 15 residues. The CDR3: CASSPYREMSTEAFF. The DNA of the CDR3 is TGTGCCAGCAGTCCATACAGGGAAATGAGCACTGAAGCTTTCTTT.

The chain has TRBV12-3 or TRBV12-4 and TRBJ1-5, with D uncertain. The CDR3 sequence is 12 residues long. V dropped 3 bases and J dropped 6 bases, with 6 bases sitting between them. The CDR3: CASSFRLQPQHF. CDR3 coding DNA: TGTGCCAGCAGTTTTCGTCTTCAGCCCCAGCATTTT.